One sample yielded the 29 T cell receptor beta chains listed below, sequenced in a study of shared clonotypes between healthy human individuals. Profiled with immunoSEQ multiplex PCR; TCRdb holds only in-frame clones, not every one. The sample lists about 1 million clones; around 78% were seen once. Sequenced: memory CD4+ T cells from PBMCs. Documented subset: CD45RA-negative fraction. These receptor sequences come from a young man in good health. Some clones in this sample may be carry-over from other donors' samples.

On this clone itself: In the same sample, other DNA sequences code for this CDR3. The J gene is TRBJ2-7, the V gene TRBV5-1; 7 bases agree with TRBD1. The CDR3 covers 13 residues. Germline loops: CDR1 SGHRS, CDR2 YFSETQ. Trimming at V came to 4 bases and at J to 3 bases, leaving 4 bases not matched to a gene. The CDR3 DNA reads TGCGCCAGCAGCCTGACAGGGAACTACGAGCAGTACTTC. Amino acid sequence: CASSLTGNYEQYF.

In its sample, this clone was seen many times. The chain employs TRBV7-2 and TRBJ2-5; 11 bases map to TRBD2. V shed 3 bases and J 1 base; nucleotides not matched to a gene: 4. Looked up from germline, CDR1 is SGHTA and CDR2 is FQGNSA. CDR3 length equals 16 residues. The CDR3 DNA is TGTGCCAGCAGCTTGGTCGGGACTAGCGGCCAAGAGACCCAGTACTTC. It translates to CASSLVGTSGQETQYF.

The genes are TRBV6-1 and TRBJ2-5; maybe TRBD1 (6 bases). The CDR3 covers 17 residues. V was trimmed by 2 bases and J by 7 bases, leaving 23 bases between them. CDR1 is MNHNS, CDR2 SASEGT, per germline. CDR3 protein: CASSELRGQGPFSTQYF. DNA for the CDR3: TGTGCCAGCAGTGAACTTCGAGGGCAGGGGCCTTTTTCGACCCAGTACTTC.

This chain connects TRBV30 to TRBJ2-7, with 12 bases lining up with TRBD2. J gave up 1 base and V 4 bases, and 5 bases lay outside the gene matches. Germline V lookup: CDR1 GTSNPN, CDR2 SVGIG (reference sequence). The CDR3 consists of 15 residues. CDR3 bases: TGTGCCTGGACTAGCGGGAGGGCGTCATCCTACGAGCAGTACTTC. Translating it yields CAWTSGRASSYEQYF.

This clone was observed a handful of times. Other DNA sequences in the sample encode the same CDR3. The chain combines TRBV2 with TRBJ1-1, with D unclear. Germline loops: CDR1 SNHLY, CDR2 FYNNEI. The CDR3 has 11 amino acids. Trimming took off 4 bases at V and 3 bases at J, with 3 bases between the two ends. CDR3 sequence reads: CASSGYTEAFF. CDR3 DNA sequence: TGTGCCAGCAGTGGATACACTGAAGCTTTCTTT.

This clone was seen many times. The chain carries TRBV23-1 and TRBJ1-5; no clear D. TRBV23-1 is an ORF, with its function uncertain. V lost 9 bases to trimming and J lost 7 bases, with 13 bases between them. The CDR3 covers 12 residues. CDR3 region: CASPYPGQPQHF. CDR3 DNA: TGCGCCAGTCCGTATCCGGGGCAGCCCCAGCATTTT.

In this sample, this clone turned up once. The chain recombines TRBV6-6 with TRBJ1-2; D possibly corresponds to TRBD1 (6 bases). Trimming cost V 0 bases and J 4 bases, with 9 bases left between them. This CDR3 is built from 14 residues. Germline V gene lookup returns CDR1 MNHNY and CDR2 SVGAGI (reference sequence). The CDR3 loop reads CASSYSSGAYGYTF. CDR3 coding DNA: TGTGCCAGCAGTTACTCATCAGGGGCCTATGGCTACACCTTC.

The chain joins TRBV7-6 to TRBJ2-7; 10 nucleotides match TRBD1. The germline CDR1 and CDR2 sequences are SGHVS and FNYEAQ. The CDR3 is 16 residues long. V lost 5 bases, J lost 7 bases, and 14 bases stayed unmatched. CDR3 residues: CASSPTGDRGGEEQYF. CDR3 sequence (DNA): TGTGCCAGCAGCCCAACTGGGGACAGGGGAGGAGAAGAGCAGTACTTC.

The V and J genes are TRBV19 and TRBJ1-5, with D maybe TRBD1 (6 bases). Germline CDR1 reads LNHDA; CDR2 reads SQIVND (reference sequence). V lost 3 bases and J 3 bases, leaving 15 bases between the germline ends. This CDR3 has 16 residues. The CDR3 loop reads CASSILRDTPNQPQHF. The CDR3 nucleotides read TGTGCCAGTAGTATCCTCCGGGACACCCCCAATCAGCCCCAGCATTTT.

The V gene is TRBV27, the J gene TRBJ2-1; weak D call: TRBD1 (6 bases). Germline V gives CDR1 MNHEY, CDR2 SMNVEV (reference sequence). There are 14 residues in the CDR3. Between the trimmed V and J ends, which lost 7 bases and 4 bases, there was a span of 14 bases. CDR3 residues: CASTGTLNYNEQFF. CDR3 DNA: TGTGCCAGCACTGGGACACTAAATTACAATGAGCAGTTCTTC.

The V call is TRBV2, the J call TRBJ1-1; the match to TRBD1 covers 7 bases. CDR1 is SNHLY, CDR2 FYNNEI, per germline. CDR3 length: 15 residues. The V gene end was trimmed by 6 bases and the J gene end by 0 bases; junction bases not matched to a gene: 7. CDR3 in amino acids: CASRPNRGLNTEAFF. CDR3 nucleotide sequence: TGTGCCAGCAGACCTAACAGGGGACTGAACACTGAAGCTTTCTTT.

The chain employs TRBV6-1 and TRBJ1-1; possible D gene TRBD1, 6 bases. Germline V CDR1 and CDR2: MNHNS, SASEGT. Trimming cost V 10 bases and J 0 bases, with 15 bases left between them. This CDR3 region has 14 residues. The CDR3 loop reads CAIRRDTVNTEAFF. In nucleotides, the CDR3 is TGTGCCATCAGGCGGGACACTGTGAACACTGAAGCTTTCTTT.

The rearrangement uses TRBV2 and TRBJ2-1; possible D gene TRBD2, 6 bases. Trimming left V 2 bases short and J 8 bases short, with 16 bases between. CDR1 and CDR2 (germline): SNHLY, FYNNEI. CDR3 length: 15 residues. CDR3 region: CASSEMTRPRDEQFF. In DNA, the CDR3 is TGTGCCAGCAGTGAAATGACTAGACCACGGGATGAGCAGTTCTTC.

The chain employs TRBV9 and TRBJ2-2, with 7 positions matching TRBD2. V gave up 0 bases and J gave up 4 bases; unmatched junction bases: 15. Per the germline V gene, CDR1 is SGDLS and CDR2 is YYNGEE. CDR3 length: 19 residues. CDR3 sequence reads: CASSVAKAGDYPPTGELFF. CDR3 in DNA: TGTGCCAGCAGCGTAGCCAAGGCGGGGGACTATCCCCCCACCGGGGAGCTGTTTTTT. The complete variable domain, with remaining parts taken from reference TRBV9 and TRBJ2-2, reads DSGVTQTPKHLITATGQRVTLRCSPRSGDLSVYWYQQSLDQGLQFLIQYYNGEERAKGNILERFSAQQFPDLHSELNLSSLELGDSALYFCASSVAKAGDYPPTGELFFGEGSRLTVL.

The chain joins TRBV19 to TRBJ2-2, with a weak D call TRBD1 (6 bases). V was cut by 6 bases and J by 3 bases, with 14 bases left in between. This CDR3 spans 15 amino acids. CDR1 and CDR2 from the germline V gene are LNHDA and SQIVND (reference sequence). The DNA for the CDR3 is TGTGCCAGTAGGACTACAGGGTTTTACACCGGGGAGCTGTTTTTT. This sequence encodes CASRTTGFYTGELFF. The variable domain in full, with the rest retrieved from reference TRBV19 and TRBJ2-2, is DGGITQSPKYLFRKEGQNVTLSCEQNLNHDAMYWYRQDPGQGLRLIYYSQIVNDFQKGDIAEGYSVSREKKESFPLTVTSAQKNPTAFYLCASRTTGFYTGELFFGEGSRLTVL.

In this sample, this clone turned up a few times. This chain links TRBV18 with TRBJ1-1; no firm D call. The ends were cut back, 1 base at V and 10 bases at J, with 7 bases in the middle. The CDR3 consists of 11 residues. The germline CDR1 and CDR2 sequences are KGHSH and LQKENI. The CDR3 region is CASSPLGRAFF. Written as DNA, the CDR3 is TGTGCCAGCTCACCACTGGGTCGAGCTTTCTTT.

The V gene is TRBV5-4, the J gene TRBJ2-2; weak D call: TRBD2 (5 bases). V was cut by 4 bases and J by 7 bases, with 23 bases left in between. In germline, CDR1 is SGHNT, CDR2 YYREEE (reference sequence). This CDR3 region has 17 residues. The CDR3 sequence: CASSGRQGQGNSGELFF. DNA for the CDR3: TGTGCCAGCAGCGGGAGACAAGGGCAAGGGAATAGCGGGGAGCTGTTTTTT.

The chain carries TRBV21-1 and TRBJ2-7; no DNA check was done on the table's D call, TRBD1. TRBV21-1 is designated a pseudogene. CDR3 size: 17 residues. The CDR3 nucleotides read TGTGCCAGCAGCAAAGGCTTGTCGCAGGGGGCTGGTTACGAGCAGTACTTC. It codes for CASSKGLSQGAGYEQYF.

The sample holds one count of this clone. The chain links TRBV6-1 to TRBJ2-4, with TRBD1 matching 10 bases. The CDR3 extends over 13 amino acids. V dropped 8 bases and J dropped 8; count of bases not matched to a gene: 6. The germline V gene encodes CDR1 MNHNS and CDR2 SASEGT. CDR3 bases: TGTGCCAGCGGCCGGGACAGGGGTGACATTCAGTACTTC. It codes for CASGRDRGDIQYF.

The chain carries TRBV29-1 and TRBJ1-3; D is unclear. Trimming removed 6 bases at V and 2 bases at J, with 17 bases between. The CDR3 has 15 amino acids. The germline V gene has CDR1 SQVTM and CDR2 ANQGSEA. The CDR3 is CSVVFRGRTGNTIYF. CDR3 DNA: TGCAGCGTGGTCTTTCGAGGCAGAACTGGAAACACCATATATTTT. Complete variable domain (other parts from reference TRBV29-1 and TRBJ1-3): SAVISQKPSRDICQRGTSLTIQCQVDSQVTMMFWYRQQPGQSLTLIATANQGSEATYESGFVIDKFPISRPNLTFSTLTVSNMSPEDSSIYLCSVVFRGRTGNTIYFGEGSWLTVV.

The rearrangement links TRBV7-2 to TRBJ1-1; the match to TRBD1 covers 8 bases. The V gene's germline CDR1 is SGHTA and CDR2 FQGNSA. The CDR3 is 14 residues long. The J segment lost 11 bases and the V segment lost 4 bases, leaving 12 bases of the junction unmatched. The CDR3 DNA is TGTGCCAGCAGCTCACCAACCGGACAGGGAAAGGCTTTCTTT. This translates into CASSSPTGQGKAFF.

The J gene is TRBJ2-7, the V gene TRBV18; the D gene could be TRBD1 or TRBD2 (5 bases each). The CDR3 sequence is 11 residues long. Germline V gene sequence: CDR1 KGHSH, CDR2 LQKENI. Trimming took off 2 bases at V and 12 bases at J, with 11 bases between the two ends. CDR3 residues: CASSPGGQPYF. The DNA of the CDR3 is TGTGCCAGCTCACCAGGGGGTCAGCCGTACTTC. Together with reference TRBV18 and TRBJ2-7, the CDR3 gives the full variable domain: NAGVMQNPRHLVRRRGQEARLRCSPMKGHSHVYWYRQLPEEGLKFMVYLQKENIIDESGMPKERFSAEFPKEGPSILRIQQVVRGDSAAYFCASSPGGQPYFGPGTRLTVT.

The rearrangement joins TRBV23-1 to TRBJ1-3; D remains unclear. TRBV23-1 is sorted into the ORF group, with uncertain function. The V end was cut by 1 base, the J end by 0 bases, with 10 bases between. CDR3 length: 16 amino acids. In DNA, the CDR3 is TGCGCCAGCAGTCAATTTTTCCAGTCCTCTGGAAACACCATATATTTT. Protein sequence: CASSQFFQSSGNTIYF.

Remarks on this clone: One end of the junction does not line up with germline, which may come from a read error. The rearrangement uses TRBV7-2 and TRBJ2-7; tentatively, D is TRBD1 or TRBD2 (5 bases each). The CDR3 loop spans 15 amino acids. Germline loops: CDR1 SGHTA, CDR2 FQGNSA. As DNA, the CDR3 is TGTGCCAGCAGCGGCGTCCGGGACCCCTCCTCCGAGCAGTACTTC. This translates into CASSGVRDPSSEQYF.

The chain is built from TRBV5-1 and TRBJ1-4; TRBD1 is a possible D gene (5 bases). The CDR3 spans 16 residues. CDR1 and CDR2 from the germline V gene are SGHRS and YFSETQ. Deletions cut 4 bases from V and 0 bases from J, with 13 bases between. This CDR3 reads CASSLGTLATNEKLFF. The CDR3 DNA reads as TGCGCCAGCAGCCTGGGGACGCTAGCAACTAATGAAAAACTGTTTTTT.

V and J are TRBV19 and TRBJ2-1; D may be TRBD1 (7 bases). The CDR3 has 15 residues. Germline CDR1 LNHDA, CDR2 SQIVND (reference sequence). V lost 1 base and J 2 bases, leaving 9 bases between the germline ends. For the CDR3, the DNA is TGTGCCAGTAGTATAGGCGGGACAGCCTACAATGAGCAGTTCTTC. Amino acid sequence: CASSIGGTAYNEQFF.

This chain uses TRBV6-5 with TRBJ1-5, with D hard to call. The CDR3 has 14 amino acids. The ends were cut back, 0 bases at V and 11 bases at J, with 14 bases in the middle. Germline loops: CDR1 MNHEY, CDR2 SVGAGI. CDR3 DNA sequence: TGTGCCAGCAGTTACTCGTCATCGGTCGTGGCCCAGCATTTT. Its translation is CASSYSSSVVAQHF.

The V gene is TRBV7-9, the J gene TRBJ2-5; D not certain. From germline, CDR1 is SEHNR and CDR2 FQNEAQ (reference sequence). The V end lost 1 base, the J end lost 4 bases, and 4 bases lay between the germline ends. The CDR3 runs 12 residues. The CDR3 coding sequence is TGTGCCAGCAGCTTAGAAGTAGAGACCCAGTACTTC. It specifies CASSLEVETQYF.

This clone was seen a few times. Different DNA sequences within this sample yield the same CDR3. V gene TRBV5-1 combines with J gene TRBJ1-1, with D possibly being TRBD1 (6 bases). The CDR3 totals 13 residues. The germline V gene encodes CDR1 SGHRS and CDR2 YFSETQ. Deletions cut 2 bases from V and 1 base from J, with 6 bases between. The CDR3 DNA sequence: TGCGCCAGCAGCTTACAGGGGAACACTGAAGCTTTCTTT. It is translated as CASSLQGNTEAFF.